This T cell receptor beta chain was identified in a study of T cells in Graves' hyperthyroidism and ophthalmopathy (dated by TCRdb to between 2018 and 2020). Regarding the research as a whole: Peripheral blood was collected at initial diagnosis, before any treatment. Prospective prediction of ophthalmopathy was tested in an independent validation cohort of about 19 hyperthyroidism patients and roughly 16 patients who later progressed to ophthalmopathy. The roughly 100 discovery patients were divided at random into training and test sets in a 7:3 ratio. Thyroid tissue and blood T-cell repertoires from six Graves' hyperthyroidism patients were also compared in the study. According to the paper, TCR Vbeta CDR3 sequencing was carried out on 135 peripheral blood samples, which came from 40 to 45 ophthalmopathy, under 80 hyperthyroidism and 17 progressor patients. Following sampling, methimazole starting at 30 mg daily was given to hyperthyroidism patients, and high-dose intravenous methylprednisolone was given to ophthalmopathy patients. To identify distinguishing TCR V-J signatures, a discovery cohort of 100 or so patients was used, comprising roughly 45 with Graves' ophthalmopathy and under 60 with stable Graves' hyperthyroidism.

Here is what the overall study found, with its caveats: Most expanded thyroid clonotypes (frequency above 0.001) were also detected in blood, a finding suggesting that blood repertoires may reflect thyroid immune responses. Sample size was not statistically predetermined, and investigators were not blinded to group allocation. During validation, the model predicted progression to ophthalmopathy a median of around 7 months ahead of onset, with around 70% sensitivity and 72.22% specificity. Ophthalmopathy was separated from stable hyperthyroidism by a 13 V-J signature model, with about 88% sensitivity and roughly 84% specificity obtained in cross-validation and 80%/75% obtained in testing.

Graves' hyperthyroidism was defined as stable when no progression to ophthalmopathy occurred over 18 months of follow-up. The hyperthyroidism patients were between 18 and 65 years old and newly diagnosed, with a disease duration of less than 2 months. Exclusion was applied to patients with uncontrolled infections, other autoimmune diseases, pregnancy or lactation. Diagnoses were based on clinical symptoms, serum thyroxine and TRAb, thyroid ultrasound and orbital computed tomography. PBMCs were separated from over 9 ml of fresh peripheral blood using Ficoll-Paque density gradient centrifugation. Total RNA was extracted with Trizol reagent, and quality was checked on an Agilent 2100 Bioanalyzer. The TCR beta CDR3 regions were amplified from RNA transcripts. The first round of RT-PCR for the TCR CDR3 was performed with the HTBI primer set and the Qiagen OneStep RT-PCR kit. A second multiplex PCR round built the libraries, followed by size selection and purification. The libraries were sequenced on an Illumina HiSeq2000 using paired-end 100 bp reads. Per the authors' processing: SOAPnuke was used to process the raw data, removing reads that contained adapters or uncalled bases, had a mean Phred below 15, or lacked an exact match to the constant primer or identifier. High-quality paired reads were merged using COPE v1.2.5, and each unique nucleotide sequence was defined as a clonotype. MiTCR v1.1 was used to align the clonotypes against IMGT TRBV, TRBD and TRBJ reference segments. Only V-J combinations with frequency above 0.0001, covering 99.2% of repertoires, were analysed. The TCS score was defined as the ratio of F50 (clonal expansion) to E x V (chaos), calculated using BLOSUM62-based TCRdist between CDR3 peptides within each V-J. Welch's t-statistics and random forest reduced 450 to 600 V-J features to 13, which were used in a naive Bayes classifier (R e1071). TCRdb itself trimmed the public reads at Q25 with fastp, ran MiXCR and retained productive beta chains. Records with the same CDR3 protein are collapsed into one entry carrying the most frequent genes and DNA. The V and J calls and clone size are TCRdb's, not the authors'. This sample lists 350,000 to 400,000 distinct CDR3 sequences; more than 12% were detected once. The ten largest clones take up about 33% of the sample.

With respect to this clonotype: This clone's antigen is unknown. Base qualities were left out, and no much larger clone turns up one base away.

The specimen sequenced was blood. This TCR came from a young woman with Graves' hyperthyroidism.

For the CDR3, the sequence is CASRGTPGYTQYF. In nucleotide form, the sequence is TGCGCCAGCAGGGGGACCCCGGGGTATACGCAGTATTTT. The sequence is built from TRBV4-1 and TRBJ2-3; the D gene is perhaps TRBD1 or TRBD2, each of them matching over 5 bases. The germline V gene specifies MGHRA as CDR1 and YSYEKL as CDR2. V is shortened by 6 bases, J by 7 bases, and the region joining them spans 14 bases. The CDR3 numbers 13 residues from cysteine through phenylalanine. Just the 39-base CDR3 DNA is kept, in frame starting at base 1.